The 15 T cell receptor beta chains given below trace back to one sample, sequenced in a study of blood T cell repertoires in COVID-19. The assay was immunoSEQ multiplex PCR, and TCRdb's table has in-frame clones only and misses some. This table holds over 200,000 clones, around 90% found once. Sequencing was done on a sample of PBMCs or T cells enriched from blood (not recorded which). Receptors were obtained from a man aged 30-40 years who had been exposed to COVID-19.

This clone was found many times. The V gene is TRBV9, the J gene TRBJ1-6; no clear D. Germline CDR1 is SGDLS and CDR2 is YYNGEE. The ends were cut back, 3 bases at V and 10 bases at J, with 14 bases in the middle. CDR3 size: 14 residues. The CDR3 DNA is TGTGCCAGCAGCGCTCAGAGGGTGGGCTCACCCCTCCACTTT. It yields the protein CASSAQRVGSPLHF.

The CDR3 loop reads CATSREVTVSYEQYF. The CDR3 DNA sequence: TGTGCCACCAGCAGGGAGGTGACGGTCTCCTACGAGCAGTACTTC. V gene TRBV15 combines with J gene TRBJ2-7; weak D call: TRBD2 (5 bases). The CDR3 covers 15 residues. The germline gives CDR1 LNHNV, CDR2 YYDKDF (reference sequence). Trimming removed 3 bases at V and 0 bases at J, with 12 bases between.

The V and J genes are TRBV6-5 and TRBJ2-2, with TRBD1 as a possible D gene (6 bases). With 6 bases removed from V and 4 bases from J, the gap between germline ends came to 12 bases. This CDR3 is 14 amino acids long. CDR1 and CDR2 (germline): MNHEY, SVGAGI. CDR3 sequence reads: CASSSGHSTGELFF. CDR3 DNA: TGTGCCAGCAGCTCGGGACACAGCACCGGGGAGCTGTTTTTT.

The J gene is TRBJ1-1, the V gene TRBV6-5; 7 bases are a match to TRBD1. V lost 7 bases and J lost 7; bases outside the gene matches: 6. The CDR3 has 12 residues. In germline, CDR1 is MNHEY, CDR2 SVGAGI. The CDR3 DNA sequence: TGTGCCAGCACCGACGGGACAGTTGAAGCTTTCTTT. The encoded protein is CASTDGTVEAFF.

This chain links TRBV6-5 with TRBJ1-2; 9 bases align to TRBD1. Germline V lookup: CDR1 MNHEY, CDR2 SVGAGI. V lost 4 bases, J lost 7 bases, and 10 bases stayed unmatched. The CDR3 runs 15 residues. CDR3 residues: CASSFWTGEDFGYTF. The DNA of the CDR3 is TGTGCCAGCAGTTTCTGGACAGGGGAGGATTTTGGCTACACCTTC.

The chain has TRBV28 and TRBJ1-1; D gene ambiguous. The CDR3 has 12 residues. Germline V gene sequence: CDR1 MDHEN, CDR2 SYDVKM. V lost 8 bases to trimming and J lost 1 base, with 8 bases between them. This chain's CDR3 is CASLEKNTEAFF. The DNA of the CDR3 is TGTGCCAGCCTAGAGAAGAACACTGAAGCTTTCTTT.

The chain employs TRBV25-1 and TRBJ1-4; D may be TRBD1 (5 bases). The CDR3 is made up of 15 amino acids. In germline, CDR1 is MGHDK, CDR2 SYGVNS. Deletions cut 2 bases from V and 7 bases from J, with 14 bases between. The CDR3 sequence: CASSERTGRLEKLFF. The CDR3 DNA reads TGTGCCAGCAGTGAACGAACAGGCCGCCTTGAAAAACTGTTTTTT.

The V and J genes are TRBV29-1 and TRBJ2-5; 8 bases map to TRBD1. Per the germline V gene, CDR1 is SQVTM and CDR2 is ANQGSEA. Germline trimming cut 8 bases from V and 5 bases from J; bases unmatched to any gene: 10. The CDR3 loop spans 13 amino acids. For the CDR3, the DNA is TGCAGCCACCGGGAAACAGGGGGGGAGACCCAGTACTTC. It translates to CSHRETGGETQYF.

CDR3 coding DNA: TGTGCCAGCAGCCCATCTAGGAATTCCTACGAGCAGTACTTC. Translation gives CASSPSRNSYEQYF. V usage is TRBV11-3 and J usage is TRBJ2-7; D ambiguous. Germline V lookup: CDR1 SGHNT, CDR2 YENEEA. V was trimmed by 5 bases and J by 1 base, leaving 12 bases between them. This CDR3 has 14 residues.

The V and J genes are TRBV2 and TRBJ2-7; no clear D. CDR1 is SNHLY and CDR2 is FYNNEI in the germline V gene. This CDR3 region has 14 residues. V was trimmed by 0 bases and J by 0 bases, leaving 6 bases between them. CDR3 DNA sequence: TGTGCCAGCAGTGAAGCCCGGTACTCCTACGAGCAGTACTTC. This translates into CASSEARYSYEQYF.

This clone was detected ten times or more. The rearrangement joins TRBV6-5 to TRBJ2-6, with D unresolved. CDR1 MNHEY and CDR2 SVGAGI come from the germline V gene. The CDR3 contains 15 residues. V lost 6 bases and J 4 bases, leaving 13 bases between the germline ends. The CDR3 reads CASSAEEVGANVLTF. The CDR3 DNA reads TGTGCCAGCAGCGCGGAAGAAGTAGGGGCCAACGTCCTGACTTTC.

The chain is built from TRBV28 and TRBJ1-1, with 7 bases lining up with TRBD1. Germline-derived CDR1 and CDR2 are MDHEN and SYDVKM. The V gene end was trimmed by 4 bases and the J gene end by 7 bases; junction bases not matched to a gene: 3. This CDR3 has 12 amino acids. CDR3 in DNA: TGTGCCAGCAGTTCCAGGGGGAGTGAAGCTTTCTTT. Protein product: CASSSRGSEAFF. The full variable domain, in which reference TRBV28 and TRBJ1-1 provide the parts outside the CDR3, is DVKVTQSSRYLVKRTGEKVFLECVQDMDHENMFWYRQDPGLGLRLIYFSYDVKMKEKGDIPEGYSVSREKKERFSLILESASTNQTSMYLCASSSRGSEAFFGQGTRLTVV.

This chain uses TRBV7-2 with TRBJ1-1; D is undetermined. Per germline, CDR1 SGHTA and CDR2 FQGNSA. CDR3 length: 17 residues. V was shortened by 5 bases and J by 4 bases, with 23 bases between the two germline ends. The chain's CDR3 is CASSVHSPGDVGTEAFF. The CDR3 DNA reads TGTGCCAGCAGCGTACACTCACCCGGGGATGTGGGCACTGAAGCTTTCTTT.

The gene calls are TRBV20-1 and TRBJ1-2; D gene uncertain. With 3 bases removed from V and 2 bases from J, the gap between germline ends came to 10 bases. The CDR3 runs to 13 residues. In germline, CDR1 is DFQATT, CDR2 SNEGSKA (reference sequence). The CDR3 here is CSASLILNYGYTF. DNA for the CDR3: TGCAGTGCTAGTCTTATCCTCAACTATGGCTACACCTTC.

CDR3 sequence reads: CASRPTGDLQPQHF. The CDR3 DNA reads as TGTGCCAGCAGGCCCACAGGGGATTTACAGCCCCAGCATTTT. This sequence joins TRBV7-8 and TRBJ1-5; the match to TRBD1 covers 7 bases. The CDR3 contains 14 residues. V lost 6 bases and J lost 7; bases outside the gene matches: 9. Looked up from germline, CDR1 is SGHVS and CDR2 is FQNEAQ.